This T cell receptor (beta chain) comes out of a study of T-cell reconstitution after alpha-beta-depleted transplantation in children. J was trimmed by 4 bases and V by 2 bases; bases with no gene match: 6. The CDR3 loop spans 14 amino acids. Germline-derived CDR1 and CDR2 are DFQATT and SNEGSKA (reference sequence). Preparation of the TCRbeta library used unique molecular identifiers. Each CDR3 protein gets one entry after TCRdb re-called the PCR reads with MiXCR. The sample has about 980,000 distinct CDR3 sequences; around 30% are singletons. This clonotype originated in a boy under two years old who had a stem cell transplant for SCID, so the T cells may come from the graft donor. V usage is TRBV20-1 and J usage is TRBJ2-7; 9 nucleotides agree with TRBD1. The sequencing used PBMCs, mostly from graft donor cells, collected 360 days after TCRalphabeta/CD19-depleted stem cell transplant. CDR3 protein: CSARRDRVGYEQYF. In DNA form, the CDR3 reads TGCAGTGCTAGACGGGACAGGGTTGGGTACGAGCAGTACTTC.